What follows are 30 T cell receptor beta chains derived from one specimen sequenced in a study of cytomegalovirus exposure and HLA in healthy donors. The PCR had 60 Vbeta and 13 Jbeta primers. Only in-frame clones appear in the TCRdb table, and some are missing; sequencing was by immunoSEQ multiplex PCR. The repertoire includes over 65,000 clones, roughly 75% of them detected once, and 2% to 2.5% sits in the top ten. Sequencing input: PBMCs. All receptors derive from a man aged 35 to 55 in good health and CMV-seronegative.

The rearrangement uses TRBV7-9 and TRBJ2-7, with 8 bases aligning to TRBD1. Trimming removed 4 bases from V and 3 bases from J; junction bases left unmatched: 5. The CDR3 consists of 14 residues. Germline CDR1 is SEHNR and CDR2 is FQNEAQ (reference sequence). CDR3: CASSSDREGYEQYF. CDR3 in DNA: TGTGCCAGCAGCTCGGACAGGGAAGGCTACGAGCAGTACTTC.

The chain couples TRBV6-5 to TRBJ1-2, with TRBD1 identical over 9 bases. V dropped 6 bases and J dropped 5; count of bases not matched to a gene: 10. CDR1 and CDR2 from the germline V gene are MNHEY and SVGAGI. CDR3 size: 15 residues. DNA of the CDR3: TGTGCCAGCAGCCCGACAGGGGGGTTAGGGTATGGCTACACCTTC. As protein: CASSPTGGLGYGYTF.

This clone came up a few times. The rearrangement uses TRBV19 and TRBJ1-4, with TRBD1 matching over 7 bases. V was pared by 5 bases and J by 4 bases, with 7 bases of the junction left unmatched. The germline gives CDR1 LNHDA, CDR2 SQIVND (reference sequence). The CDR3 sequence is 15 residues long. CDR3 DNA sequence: TGTGCCAGTAGTCCGGCGACAGGGAATAATGAAAAACTGTTTTTT. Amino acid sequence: CASSPATGNNEKLFF.

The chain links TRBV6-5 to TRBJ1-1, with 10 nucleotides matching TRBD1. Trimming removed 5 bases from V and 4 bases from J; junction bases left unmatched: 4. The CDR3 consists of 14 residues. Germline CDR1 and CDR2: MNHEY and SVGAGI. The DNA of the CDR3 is TGTGCCAGCAGTCTCGACAGGGGGCCCACTGAAGCTTTCTTT. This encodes CASSLDRGPTEAFF.

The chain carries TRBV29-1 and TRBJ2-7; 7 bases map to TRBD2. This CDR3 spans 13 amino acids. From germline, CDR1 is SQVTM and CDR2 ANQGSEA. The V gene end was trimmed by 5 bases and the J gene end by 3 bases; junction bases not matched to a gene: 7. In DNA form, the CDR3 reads TGCAGCGTTTTCGTTTCGGGGGGCTACGAGCAGTACTTC. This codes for CSVFVSGGYEQYF.

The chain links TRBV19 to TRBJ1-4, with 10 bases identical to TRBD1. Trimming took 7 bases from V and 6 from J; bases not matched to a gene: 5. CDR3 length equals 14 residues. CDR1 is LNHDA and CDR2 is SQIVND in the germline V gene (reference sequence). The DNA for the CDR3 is TGTGCCAGTATTTCCGGGACAGGGGATGAAAAACTGTTTTTT. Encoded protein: CASISGTGDEKLFF.

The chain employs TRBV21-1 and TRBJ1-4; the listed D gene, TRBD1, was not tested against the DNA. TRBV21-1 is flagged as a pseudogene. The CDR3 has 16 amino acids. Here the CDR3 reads CASSKVKGITNEKLFF. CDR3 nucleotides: TGTGCCAGCAGCAAAGTAAAGGGGATCACTAATGAAAAACTGTTTTTT.

In DNA form, the CDR3 reads TGTGCCAGTAGTCTACCGACAGGGGGCTATGGCTACACCTTC. Translating it yields CASSLPTGGYGYTF. V is TRBV19 and J is TRBJ1-2; 9 bases fit TRBD1. Germline trimming cut 5 bases from V and 4 bases from J; bases unmatched to any gene: 5. CDR3 length: 14 amino acids. Looked up from germline, CDR1 is LNHDA and CDR2 is SQIVND (reference sequence).

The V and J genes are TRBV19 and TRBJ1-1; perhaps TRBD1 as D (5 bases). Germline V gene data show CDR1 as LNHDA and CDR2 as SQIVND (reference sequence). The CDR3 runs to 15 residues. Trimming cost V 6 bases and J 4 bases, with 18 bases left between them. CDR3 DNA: TGTGCCAGTAGCTTAAAAATTGGGGGGAGCACTGAAGCTTTCTTT. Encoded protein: CASSLKIGGSTEAFF.

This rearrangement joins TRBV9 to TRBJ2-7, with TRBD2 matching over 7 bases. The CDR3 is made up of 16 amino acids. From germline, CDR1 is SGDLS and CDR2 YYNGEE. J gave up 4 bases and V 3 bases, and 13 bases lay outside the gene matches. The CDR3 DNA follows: TGTGCCAGCAGCGGCCTAGCGGAGGACGGGGGGTACGAGCAGTACTTC. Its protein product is CASSGLAEDGGYEQYF.

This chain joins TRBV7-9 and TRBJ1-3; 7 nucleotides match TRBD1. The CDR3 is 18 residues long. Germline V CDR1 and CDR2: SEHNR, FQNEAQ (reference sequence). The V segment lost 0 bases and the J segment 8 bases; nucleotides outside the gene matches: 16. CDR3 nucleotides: TGTGCCAGCAGCTTAGCCCGGTTCTCAGGGGGGCCGAATGACACCATATATTTT. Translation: CASSLARFSGGPNDTIYF.

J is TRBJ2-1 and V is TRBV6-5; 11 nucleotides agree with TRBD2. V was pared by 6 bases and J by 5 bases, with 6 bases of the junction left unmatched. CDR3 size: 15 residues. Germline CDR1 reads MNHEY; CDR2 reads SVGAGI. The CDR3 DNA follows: TGTGCCAGCAGCCTCTCTAGCGGGAGGCACAATGAGCAGTTCTTC. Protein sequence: CASSLSSGRHNEQFF.

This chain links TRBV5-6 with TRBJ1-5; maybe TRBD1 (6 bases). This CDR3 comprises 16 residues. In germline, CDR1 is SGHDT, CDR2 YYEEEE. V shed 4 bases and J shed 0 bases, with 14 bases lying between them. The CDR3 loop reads CASSPPGDDSNQPQHF. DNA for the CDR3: TGTGCCAGCAGCCCTCCAGGGGACGATAGCAATCAGCCCCAGCATTTT.

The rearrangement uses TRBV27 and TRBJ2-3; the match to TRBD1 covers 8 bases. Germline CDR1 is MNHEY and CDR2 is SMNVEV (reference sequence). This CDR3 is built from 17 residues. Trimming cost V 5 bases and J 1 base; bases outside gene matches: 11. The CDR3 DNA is TGTGCCAGCAGTCCCACCCTGGTGACAGGGGGCACAGATACGCAGTATTTT. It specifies CASSPTLVTGGTDTQYF.

The CDR3: CASSRQGNQPQHF. For the CDR3, the DNA is TGTGCCAGCAGTCGACAGGGGAATCAGCCCCAGCATTTT. V usage is TRBV6-1 and J usage is TRBJ1-5, with 8 bases aligning to TRBD1. This CDR3 spans 13 amino acids. The V gene's germline CDR1 is MNHNS and CDR2 SASEGT. V dropped 5 bases and J dropped 4; count of bases not matched to a gene: 1.

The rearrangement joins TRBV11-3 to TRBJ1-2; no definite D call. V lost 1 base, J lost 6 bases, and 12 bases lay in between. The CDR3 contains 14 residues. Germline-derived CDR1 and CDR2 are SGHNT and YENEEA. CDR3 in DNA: TGTGCCAGCAGCTTAGCCCCGGGGTTGGATGGCTACACCTTC. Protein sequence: CASSLAPGLDGYTF. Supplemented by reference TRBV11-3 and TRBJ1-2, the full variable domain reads EAGVVQSPRYKIIEKKQPVAFWCNPISGHNTLYWYLQNLGQGPELLIRYENEEAVDDSQLPKDRFSAERLKGVDSTLKIQPAELGDSAVYLCASSLAPGLDGYTFGSGTRLTVV.

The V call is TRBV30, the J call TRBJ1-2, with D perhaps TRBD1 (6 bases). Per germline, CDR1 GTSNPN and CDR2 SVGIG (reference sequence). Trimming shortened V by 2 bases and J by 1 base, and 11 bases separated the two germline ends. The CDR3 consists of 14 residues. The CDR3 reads CAWSFGGHNYGYTF. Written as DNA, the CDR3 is TGTGCCTGGAGTTTTGGGGGCCATAACTATGGCTACACCTTC. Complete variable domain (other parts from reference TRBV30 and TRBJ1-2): SQTIHQWPATLVQPVGSPLSLECTVEGTSNPNLYWYRQAAGRGLQLLFYSVGIGQISSEVPQNLSASRPQDRQFILSSKKLLLSDSGFYLCAWSFGGHNYGYTFGSGTRLTVV.

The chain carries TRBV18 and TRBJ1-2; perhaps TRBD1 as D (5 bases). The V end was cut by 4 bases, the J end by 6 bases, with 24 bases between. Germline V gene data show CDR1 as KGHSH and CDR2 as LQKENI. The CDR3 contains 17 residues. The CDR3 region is CASSQSENPRVFDGYTF. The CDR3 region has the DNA TGTGCCAGCTCACAATCAGAGAATCCCAGGGTCTTCGATGGCTACACCTTC. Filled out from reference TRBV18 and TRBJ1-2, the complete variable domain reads NAGVMQNPRHLVRRRGQEARLRCSPMKGHSHVYWYRQLPEEGLKFMVYLQKENIIDESGMPKERFSAEFPKEGPSILRIQQVVRGDSAAYFCASSQSENPRVFDGYTFGSGTRLTVV.

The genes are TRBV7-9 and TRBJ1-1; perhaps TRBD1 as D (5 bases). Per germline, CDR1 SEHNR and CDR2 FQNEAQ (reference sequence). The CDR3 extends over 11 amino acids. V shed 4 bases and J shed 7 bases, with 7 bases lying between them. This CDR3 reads CASSYDSEAFF. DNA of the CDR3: TGTGCCAGCAGCTACGACAGTGAAGCTTTCTTT. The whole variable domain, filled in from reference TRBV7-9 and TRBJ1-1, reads DTGVSQNPRHKITKRGQNVTFRCDPISEHNRLYWYRQTLGQGPEFLTYFQNEAQLEKSRLLSDRFSAERPKGSFSTLEIQRTEQGDSAMYLCASSYDSEAFFGQGTRLTVV.

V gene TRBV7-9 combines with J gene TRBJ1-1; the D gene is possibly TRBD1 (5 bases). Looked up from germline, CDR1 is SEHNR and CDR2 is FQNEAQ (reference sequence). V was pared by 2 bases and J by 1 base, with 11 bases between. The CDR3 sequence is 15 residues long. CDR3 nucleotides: TGTGCCAGCAGCTTAAAGGGGCAAGCGAACACTGAAGCTTTCTTT. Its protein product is CASSLKGQANTEAFF.

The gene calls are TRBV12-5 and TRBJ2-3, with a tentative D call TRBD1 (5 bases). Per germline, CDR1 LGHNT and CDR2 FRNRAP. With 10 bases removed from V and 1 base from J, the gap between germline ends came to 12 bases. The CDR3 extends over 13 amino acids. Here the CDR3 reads CAIRVDGTDTQYF. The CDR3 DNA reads TGTGCTATCAGGGTGGATGGCACAGATACGCAGTATTTT.

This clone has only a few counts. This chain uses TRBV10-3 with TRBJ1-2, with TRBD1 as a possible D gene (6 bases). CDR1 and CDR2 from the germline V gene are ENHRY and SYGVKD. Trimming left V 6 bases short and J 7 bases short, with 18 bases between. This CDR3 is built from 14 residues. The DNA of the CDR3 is TGTGCCATCAGAGAGGACCTGAGGGGGTTTGGCTACACCTTC. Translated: CAIREDLRGFGYTF.

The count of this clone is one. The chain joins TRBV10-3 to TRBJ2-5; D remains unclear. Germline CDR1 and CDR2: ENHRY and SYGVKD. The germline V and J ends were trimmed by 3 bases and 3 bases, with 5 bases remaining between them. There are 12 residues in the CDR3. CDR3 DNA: TGTGCCATCAGTGACAGCGAAGAGACCCAGTACTTC. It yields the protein CAISDSEETQYF.

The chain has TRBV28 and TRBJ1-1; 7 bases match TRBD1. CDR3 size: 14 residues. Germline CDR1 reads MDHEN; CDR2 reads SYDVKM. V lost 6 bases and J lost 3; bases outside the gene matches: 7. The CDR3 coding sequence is TGTGCCAGCAGGGTGGGACAGCTTTACACTGAAGCTTTCTTT. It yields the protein CASRVGQLYTEAFF.

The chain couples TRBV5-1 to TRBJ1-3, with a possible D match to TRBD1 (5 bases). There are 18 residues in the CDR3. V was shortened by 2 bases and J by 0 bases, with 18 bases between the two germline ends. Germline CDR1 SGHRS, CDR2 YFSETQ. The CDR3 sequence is CASSLDKRGGSSGNTIYF. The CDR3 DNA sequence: TGCGCCAGCAGCTTAGACAAAAGGGGCGGGAGCTCTGGAAACACCATATATTTT.

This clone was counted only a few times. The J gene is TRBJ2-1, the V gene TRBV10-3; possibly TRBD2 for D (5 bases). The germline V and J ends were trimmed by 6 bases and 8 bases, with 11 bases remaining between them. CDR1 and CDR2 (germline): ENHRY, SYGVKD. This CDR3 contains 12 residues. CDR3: CAIRRDSHEQFF. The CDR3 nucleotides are TGTGCCATCAGGAGGGATTCCCATGAGCAGTTCTTC.

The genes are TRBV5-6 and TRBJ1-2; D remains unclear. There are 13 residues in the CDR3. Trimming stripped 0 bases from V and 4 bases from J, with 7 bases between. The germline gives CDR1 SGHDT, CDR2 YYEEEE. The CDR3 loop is CASSLEQSYGYTF. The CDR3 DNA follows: TGTGCCAGCAGCTTGGAACAAAGCTATGGCTACACCTTC.

CDR3 nucleotides: TGTGCCAGCAGCGACGAGGGGGACACTGAAGCTTTCTTT. It is translated as CASSDEGDTEAFF. The rearrangement uses TRBV9 and TRBJ1-1, with D possibly matching TRBD1 (6 bases). This CDR3 is built from 13 residues. Trimming left V 3 bases short and J 3 bases short, with 9 bases between. Germline V gene data show CDR1 as SGDLS and CDR2 as YYNGEE.

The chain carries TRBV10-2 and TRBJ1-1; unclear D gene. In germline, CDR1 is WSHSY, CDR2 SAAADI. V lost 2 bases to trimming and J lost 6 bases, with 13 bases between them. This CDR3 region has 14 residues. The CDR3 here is CASSERQVAAEAFF. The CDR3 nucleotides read TGCGCCAGCAGTGAGCGCCAGGTCGCAGCTGAAGCTTTCTTT.

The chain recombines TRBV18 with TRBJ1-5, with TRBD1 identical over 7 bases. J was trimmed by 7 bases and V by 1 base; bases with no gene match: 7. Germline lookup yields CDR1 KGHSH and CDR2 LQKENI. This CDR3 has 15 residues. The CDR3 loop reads CASSPLKGAGQPQHF. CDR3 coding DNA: TGTGCCAGCTCACCACTGAAGGGGGCCGGGCAGCCCCAGCATTTT.